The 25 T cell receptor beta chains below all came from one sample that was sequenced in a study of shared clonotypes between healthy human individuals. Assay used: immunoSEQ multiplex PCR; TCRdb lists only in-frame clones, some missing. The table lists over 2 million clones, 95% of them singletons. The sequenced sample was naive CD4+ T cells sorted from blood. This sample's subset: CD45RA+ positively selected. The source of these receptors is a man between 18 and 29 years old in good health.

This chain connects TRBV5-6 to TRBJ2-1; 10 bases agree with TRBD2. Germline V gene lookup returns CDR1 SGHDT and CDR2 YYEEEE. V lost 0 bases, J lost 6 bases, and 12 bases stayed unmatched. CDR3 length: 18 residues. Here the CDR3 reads CASSLGSSGSAPGNEQFF. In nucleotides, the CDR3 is TGTGCCAGCAGCTTGGGGTCTAGCGGGAGTGCCCCCGGCAATGAGCAGTTCTTC.

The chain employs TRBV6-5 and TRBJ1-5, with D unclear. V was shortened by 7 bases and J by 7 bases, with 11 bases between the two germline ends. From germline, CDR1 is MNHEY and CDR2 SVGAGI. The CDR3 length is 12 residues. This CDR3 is CASTLRQQPQHF. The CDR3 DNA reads TGTGCCAGCACTTTACGACAACAGCCCCAGCATTTT.

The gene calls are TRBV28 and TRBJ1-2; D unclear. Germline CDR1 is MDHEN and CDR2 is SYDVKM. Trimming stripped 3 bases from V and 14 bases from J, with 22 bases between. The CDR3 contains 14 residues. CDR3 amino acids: CASSLGGNGYLGTF. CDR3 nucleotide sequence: TGTGCCAGCAGTTTGGGTGGGAATGGCTATTTGGGAACCTTC.

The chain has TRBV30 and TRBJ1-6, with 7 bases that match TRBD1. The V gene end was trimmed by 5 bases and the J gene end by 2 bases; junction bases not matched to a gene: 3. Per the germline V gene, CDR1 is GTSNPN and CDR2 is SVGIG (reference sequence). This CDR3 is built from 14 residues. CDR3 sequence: CAWGTVTYNSPLHF. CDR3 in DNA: TGTGCCTGGGGGACAGTAACCTATAATTCACCCCTCCACTTT.

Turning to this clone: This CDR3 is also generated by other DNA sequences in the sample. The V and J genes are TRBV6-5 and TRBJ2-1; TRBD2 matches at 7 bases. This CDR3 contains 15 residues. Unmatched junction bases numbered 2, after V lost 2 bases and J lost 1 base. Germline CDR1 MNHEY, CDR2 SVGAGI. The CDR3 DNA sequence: TGTGCCAGCAGTTACACGGGGGGATCCTACAATGAGCAGTTCTTC. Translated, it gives CASSYTGGSYNEQFF.

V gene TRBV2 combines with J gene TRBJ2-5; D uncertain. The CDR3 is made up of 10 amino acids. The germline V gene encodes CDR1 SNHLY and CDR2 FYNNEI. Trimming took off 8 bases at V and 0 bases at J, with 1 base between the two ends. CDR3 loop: CASDQETQYF. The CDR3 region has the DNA TGTGCCAGCGACCAAGAGACCCAGTACTTC.

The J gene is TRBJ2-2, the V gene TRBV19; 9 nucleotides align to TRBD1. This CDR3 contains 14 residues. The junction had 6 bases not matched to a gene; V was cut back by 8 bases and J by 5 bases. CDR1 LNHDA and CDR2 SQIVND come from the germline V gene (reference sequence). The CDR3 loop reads CASARGTGTGELFF. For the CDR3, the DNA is TGTGCCAGTGCTAGAGGGACAGGGACCGGGGAGCTGTTTTTT.

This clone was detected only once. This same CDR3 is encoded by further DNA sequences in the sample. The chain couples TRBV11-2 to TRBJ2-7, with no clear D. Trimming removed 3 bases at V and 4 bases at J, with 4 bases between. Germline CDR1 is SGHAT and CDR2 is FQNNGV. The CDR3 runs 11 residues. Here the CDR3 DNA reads TGTGCCAGCAGCTTCAGTTACGAGCAGTACTTC. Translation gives CASSFSYEQYF.

CDR3 sequence: CASSFSAGDTQYF. CDR3 DNA sequence: TGTGCCAGCAGCTTCTCCGCGGGAGATACGCAGTATTTT. The V call is TRBV11-2, the J call TRBJ2-3; a weak D match, TRBD2 (5 bases). The CDR3 extends over 13 amino acids. Germline V gives CDR1 SGHAT, CDR2 FQNNGV. V lost 3 bases to trimming and J lost 5 bases, with 9 bases between them.

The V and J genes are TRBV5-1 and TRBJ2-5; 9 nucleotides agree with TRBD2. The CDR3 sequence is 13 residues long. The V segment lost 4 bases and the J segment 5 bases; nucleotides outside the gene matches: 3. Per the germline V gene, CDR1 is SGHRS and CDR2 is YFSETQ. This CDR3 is CASSAGGLETQYF. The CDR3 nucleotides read TGCGCCAGCAGCGCGGGGGGGCTGGAGACCCAGTACTTC.

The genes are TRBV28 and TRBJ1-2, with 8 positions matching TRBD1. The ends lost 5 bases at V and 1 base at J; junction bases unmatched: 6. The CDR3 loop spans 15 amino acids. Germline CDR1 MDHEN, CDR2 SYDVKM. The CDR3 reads CASSAQGGLNYGYTF. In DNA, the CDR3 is TGTGCCAGCAGTGCACAGGGGGGGCTTAACTATGGCTACACCTTC.

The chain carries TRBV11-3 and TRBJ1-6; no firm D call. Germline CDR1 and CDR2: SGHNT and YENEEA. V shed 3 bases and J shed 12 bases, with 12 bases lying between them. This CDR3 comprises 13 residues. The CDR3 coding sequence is TGTGCCAGCAGCTTTGGCAGAGCTGGACCCCTCCACTTT. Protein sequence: CASSFGRAGPLHF.

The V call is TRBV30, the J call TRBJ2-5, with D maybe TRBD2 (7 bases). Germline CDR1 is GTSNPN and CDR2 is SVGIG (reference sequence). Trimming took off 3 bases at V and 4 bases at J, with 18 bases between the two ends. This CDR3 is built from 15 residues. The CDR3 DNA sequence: TGTGCCTGGAGGCCCCCGGGGGGAGGGGGAGAGACCCAGTACTTC. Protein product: CAWRPPGGGGETQYF. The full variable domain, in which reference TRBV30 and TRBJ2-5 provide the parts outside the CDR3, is SQTIHQWPATLVQPVGSPLSLECTVEGTSNPNLYWYRQAAGRGLQLLFYSVGIGQISSEVPQNLSASRPQDRQFILSSKKLLLSDSGFYLCAWRPPGGGGETQYFGPGTRLLVL.

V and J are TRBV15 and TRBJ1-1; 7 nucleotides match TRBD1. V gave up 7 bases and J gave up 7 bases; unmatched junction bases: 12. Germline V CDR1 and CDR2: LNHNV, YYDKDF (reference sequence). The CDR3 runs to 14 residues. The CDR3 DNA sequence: TGTGCCACCAACCCCGGCCAGGGGGAAAGTGAAGCTTTCTTT. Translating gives CATNPGQGESEAFF.

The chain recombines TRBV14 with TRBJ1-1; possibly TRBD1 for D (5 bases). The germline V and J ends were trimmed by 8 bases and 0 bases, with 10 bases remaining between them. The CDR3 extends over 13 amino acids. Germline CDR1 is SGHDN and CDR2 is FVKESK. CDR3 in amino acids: CASVQGVNTEAFF. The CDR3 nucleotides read TGTGCCAGCGTTCAGGGAGTGAACACTGAAGCTTTCTTT.

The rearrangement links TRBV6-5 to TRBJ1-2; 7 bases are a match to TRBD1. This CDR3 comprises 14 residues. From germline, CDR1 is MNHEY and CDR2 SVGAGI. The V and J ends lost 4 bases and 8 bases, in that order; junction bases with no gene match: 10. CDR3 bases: TGTGCCAGCAGTTCCCTGACAGGGTCGGACGGCTACACCTTC. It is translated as CASSSLTGSDGYTF.

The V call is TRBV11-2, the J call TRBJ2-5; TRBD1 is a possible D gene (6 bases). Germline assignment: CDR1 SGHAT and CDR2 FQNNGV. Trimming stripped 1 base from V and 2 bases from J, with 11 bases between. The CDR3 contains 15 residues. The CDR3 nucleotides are TGTGCCAGCAGCTTAGGGGTCGGACAGCAAGAGACCCAGTACTTC. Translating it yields CASSLGVGQQETQYF.

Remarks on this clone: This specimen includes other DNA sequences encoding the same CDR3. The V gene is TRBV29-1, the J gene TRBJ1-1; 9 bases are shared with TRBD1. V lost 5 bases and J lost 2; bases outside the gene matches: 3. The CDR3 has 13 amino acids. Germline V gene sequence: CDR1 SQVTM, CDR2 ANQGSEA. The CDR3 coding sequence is TGCAGCGTTCGGACAGGGGCAAACACTGAAGCTTTCTTT. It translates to CSVRTGANTEAFF.

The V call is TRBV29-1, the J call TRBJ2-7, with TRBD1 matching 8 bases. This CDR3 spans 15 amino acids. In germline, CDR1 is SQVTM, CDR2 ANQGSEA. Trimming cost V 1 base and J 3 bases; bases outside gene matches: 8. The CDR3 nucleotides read TGCAGCGTTGAAGTAGGGCGGGACAGGCTCTACGAGCAGTACTTC. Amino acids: CSVEVGRDRLYEQYF.

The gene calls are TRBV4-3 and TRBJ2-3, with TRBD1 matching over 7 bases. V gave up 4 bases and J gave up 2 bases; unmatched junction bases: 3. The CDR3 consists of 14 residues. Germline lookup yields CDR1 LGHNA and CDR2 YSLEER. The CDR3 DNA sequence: TGCGCCAGCAGCCCGGGACAGCTCACAGATACGCAGTATTTT. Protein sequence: CASSPGQLTDTQYF.

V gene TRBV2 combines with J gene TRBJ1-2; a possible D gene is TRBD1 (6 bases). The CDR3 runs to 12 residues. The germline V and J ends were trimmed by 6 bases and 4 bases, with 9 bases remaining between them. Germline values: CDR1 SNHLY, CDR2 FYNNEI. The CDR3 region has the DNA TGTGCCAGCAGCCCACAGGGCTATGGCTACACCTTC. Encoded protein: CASSPQGYGYTF.

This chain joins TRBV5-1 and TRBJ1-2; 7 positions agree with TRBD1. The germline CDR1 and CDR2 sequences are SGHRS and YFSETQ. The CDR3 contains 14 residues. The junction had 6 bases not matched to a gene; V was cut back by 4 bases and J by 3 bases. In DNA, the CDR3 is TGCGCCAGCAGCCCGGGACAGCTCGACTATGGCTACACCTTC. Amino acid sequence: CASSPGQLDYGYTF.

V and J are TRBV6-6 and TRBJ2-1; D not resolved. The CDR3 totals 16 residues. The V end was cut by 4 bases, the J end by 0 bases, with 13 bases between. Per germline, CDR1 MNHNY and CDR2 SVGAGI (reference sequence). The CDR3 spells CASSSGKQSSYNEQFF. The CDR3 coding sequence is TGTGCCAGCAGTTCCGGCAAACAAAGCTCCTACAATGAGCAGTTCTTC.

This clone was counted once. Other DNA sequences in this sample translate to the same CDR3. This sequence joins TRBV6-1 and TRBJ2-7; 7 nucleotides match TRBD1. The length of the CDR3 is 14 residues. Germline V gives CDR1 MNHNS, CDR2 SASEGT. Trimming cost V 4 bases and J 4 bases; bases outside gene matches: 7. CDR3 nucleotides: TGTGCCAGCAGTGTTACCGGGACAGCTTACGAGCAGTACTTC. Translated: CASSVTGTAYEQYF.

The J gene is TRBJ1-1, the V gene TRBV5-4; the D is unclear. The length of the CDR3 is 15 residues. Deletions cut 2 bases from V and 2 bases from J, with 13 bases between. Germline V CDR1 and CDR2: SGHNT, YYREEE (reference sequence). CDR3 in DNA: TGTGCCAGCAGCTTAAGTGGGGTCTTAAACACTGAAGCTTTCTTT. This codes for CASSLSGVLNTEAFF.